This entry lists 20 T cell receptor beta chains sequenced from one sample in a study of response to subunit inactivated influenza vaccine. TCRdb re-called the RT-PCR reads with MiXCR, one entry per CDR3 protein. The data show around 520,000 distinct CDR3 sequences, roughly 23% seen once. This specimen consisted of CD4+ T cells sorted from PBMCs, obtained roughly 5 days after vaccination. The receptors stem from a man aged 50 or older who received an inactivated influenza vaccine.

J is TRBJ2-3 and V is TRBV20-1; 10 bases line up with TRBD2. Per germline, CDR1 DFQATT and CDR2 SNEGSKA (reference sequence). The ends lost 5 bases at V and 3 bases at J; junction bases unmatched: 11. This CDR3 has 16 residues. The CDR3 is CSASSGSTGGTDTQYF. CDR3 nucleotide sequence: TGCAGTGCTTCTAGCGGGAGTACGGGGGGGACAGATACGCAGTATTTT.

This clonotype turned up a few times. V is TRBV5-6 and J is TRBJ1-2; D gene unclear. The germline V gene encodes CDR1 SGHDT and CDR2 YYEEEE. There are 14 residues in the CDR3. Trimming left V 0 bases short and J 4 bases short, with 10 bases between. The DNA for the CDR3 is TGTGCCAGCAGCTTGGGCAGCGCTTCCTATGGCTACACCTTC. It encodes CASSLGSASYGYTF.

There are many counts of this clonotype. The gene calls are TRBV5-1 and TRBJ2-5; D gene unclear. V dropped 0 bases and J dropped 5 bases, with 5 bases sitting between them. Germline loops: CDR1 SGHRS, CDR2 YFSETQ. The CDR3 extends over 12 amino acids. For the CDR3, the DNA is TGCGCCAGCAGCTTGGGTGTGGAGACCCAGTACTTC. Protein product: CASSLGVETQYF.

This clonotype was detected a few times. The rearrangement joins TRBV6-2 or TRBV6-3 to TRBJ1-1, with D perhaps matching TRBD1 (6 bases). V dropped 7 bases and J dropped 4 bases, with 19 bases sitting between them. In germline, CDR1 is MNHEY, CDR2 SVGEGT. This CDR3 has 15 residues. The CDR3 is CASNVLGGRGTEAFF. CDR3 nucleotide sequence: TGTGCCAGCAACGTCCTGGGGGGGCGAGGCACTGAAGCTTTCTTT.

This clonotype has only a few counts. The chain is built from TRBV5-1 and TRBJ2-6; 8 bases match TRBD1. Trimming at V came to 1 base and at J to 4 bases, leaving 4 bases not matched to a gene. Germline CDR1 and CDR2: SGHRS and YFSETQ. The CDR3 runs 16 residues. In DNA form, the CDR3 reads TGCGCCAGCAGCTTGCAGGGGGCGCAGGGGGCCAACGTCCTGACTTTC. Encoded protein: CASSLQGAQGANVLTF.

The genes are TRBV5-1 and TRBJ1-6, with D unresolved. CDR1 SGHRS and CDR2 YFSETQ come from the germline V gene. Trimming left V 4 bases short and J 0 bases short, with 14 bases between. This CDR3 is built from 17 residues. CDR3 sequence reads: CASSAGREDSYNSPLHF. DNA of the CDR3: TGCGCCAGCAGCGCCGGACGGGAAGACTCCTATAATTCACCCCTCCACTTT.

This chain uses TRBV27 with TRBJ1-1; the match to TRBD1 covers 7 bases. V lost 3 bases, J lost 2 bases, and 15 bases stayed unmatched. The CDR3 is made up of 18 amino acids. CDR1 MNHEY and CDR2 SMNVEV come from the germline V gene (reference sequence). The CDR3, as DNA: TGTGCCAGCAGTTTGCAGCCGGATGCAGGGGGATTAAACACTGAAGCTTTCTTT. Protein product: CASSLQPDAGGLNTEAFF.

This clonotype was seen a few times. CDR3 bases: TGTGCCACCAGCACTAGCGGGGGGGCCCCAGATACGCAGTATTTT. Its protein product is CATSTSGGAPDTQYF. The chain couples TRBV24-1 to TRBJ2-3; TRBD2 aligns across 13 bases. CDR1 and CDR2 from the germline V gene are KGHDR and SFDVKD. The junction had 4 bases not matched to a gene; V was cut back by 7 bases and J by 4 bases. The CDR3 is 15 amino acids.

The chain links TRBV20-1 to TRBJ2-4; D might be TRBD1 (7 bases). V dropped 6 bases and J dropped 0 bases, with 12 bases sitting between them. CDR3 length equals 14 residues. Germline lookup yields CDR1 DFQATT and CDR2 SNEGSKA (reference sequence). CDR3 bases: TGCAGTGCGCGGGACAGACTAGCCAAAAACATTCAGTACTTC. It specifies CSARDRLAKNIQYF.

The chain couples TRBV7-9 to TRBJ2-5; maybe TRBD2 (5 bases). V dropped 2 bases and J dropped 0 bases, with 10 bases sitting between them. Germline CDR1 SEHNR, CDR2 FQNEAQ (reference sequence). The CDR3 sequence is 15 residues long. CDR3 nucleotides: TGTGCCAGCAGCTTAATCCTGGACTACCAAGAGACCCAGTACTTC. It is translated as CASSLILDYQETQYF.

This clonotype showed up just a few times. V gene TRBV27 combines with J gene TRBJ2-2; a possible D gene is TRBD2 (6 bases). CDR1 and CDR2 (germline): MNHEY, SMNVEV (reference sequence). This CDR3 is built from 15 residues. V dropped 6 bases and J dropped 5 bases, with 16 bases sitting between them. CDR3 protein: CASRPAGHPTGELFF. CDR3 nucleotide sequence: TGTGCCAGCAGGCCAGCGGGCCACCCTACCGGGGAGCTGTTTTTT.

This clonotype was detected a few times. The chain recombines TRBV6-2 or TRBV6-3 with TRBJ1-2; D gene ambiguous. Trimming left V 8 bases short and J 6 bases short, with 10 bases between. The germline V gene has CDR1 MNHEY and CDR2 SVGEGT. The CDR3 consists of 11 residues. CDR3 loop: CASPPPDGYTF. CDR3 DNA sequence: TGTGCCAGCCCTCCGCCAGATGGCTACACCTTC.

A few counts support this clonotype. The chain employs TRBV7-6 and TRBJ2-1; 10 nucleotides line up with TRBD2. Trimming cost V 1 base and J 4 bases; bases outside gene matches: 4. Looked up from germline, CDR1 is SGHVS and CDR2 is FNYEAQ. The CDR3 has 16 amino acids. In DNA form, the CDR3 reads TGTGCCAGCAGCTTAGGCCAACTAGCGGGGTACAATGAGCAGTTCTTC. Translation gives CASSLGQLAGYNEQFF.

This sequence joins TRBV29-1 and TRBJ2-5, with 7 bases matching TRBD1. Germline CDR1 is SQVTM and CDR2 is ANQGSEA. This CDR3 spans 13 amino acids. CDR3 sequence (DNA): TGCAGTTCTGAACCACAGGGGAAAGAGACCCAGTACTTC. Protein: CSSEPQGKETQYF.

Written as DNA, the CDR3 is TGTGCCAGCAGTTTACTGAACGGGAGGAGGTACAATGAGCAGTTCTTC. Its translation is CASSLLNGRRYNEQFF. The chain recombines TRBV28 with TRBJ2-1, with 7 bases aligning to TRBD2. Unmatched junction bases numbered 8, after V lost 2 bases and J lost 4 bases. The CDR3 loop spans 16 amino acids. The germline V gene encodes CDR1 MDHEN and CDR2 SYDVKM.

The chain has TRBV15 and TRBJ2-5, with D possibly matching TRBD2 (7 bases). Per the germline V gene, CDR1 is LNHNV and CDR2 is YYDKDF (reference sequence). The CDR3 is 14 residues long. The V end was cut by 3 bases, the J end by 4 bases, with 12 bases between. The CDR3 protein is CATSSRGGRETQYF. CDR3 nucleotides: TGTGCCACCAGCAGTAGGGGGGGGCGAGAGACCCAGTACTTC.

This clonotype showed up just a few times. The gene calls are TRBV29-1 and TRBJ2-2; D is perhaps TRBD1 or TRBD2 (5 bases each). The ends were cut back, 6 bases at V and 1 base at J, with 9 bases in the middle. Germline lookup yields CDR1 SQVTM and CDR2 ANQGSEA. The CDR3 is made up of 13 amino acids. The CDR3, as DNA: TGCAGCGTCGGGACGCGGAACACCGGGGAGCTGTTTTTT. Protein: CSVGTRNTGELFF.

This clonotype was seen a few times. The V and J genes are TRBV7-3 and TRBJ2-3; D is ambiguous. The CDR3 is made up of 15 amino acids. From germline, CDR1 is SGHTA and CDR2 FQGTGA. V was clipped by 5 bases and J by 3 bases, with 15 bases between them. The chain's CDR3 is CASSPSTSLTDTQYF. As DNA, the CDR3 is TGTGCCAGCAGCCCCTCGACGAGTTTAACAGATACGCAGTATTTT.

J is TRBJ1-2 and V is TRBV5-6; perhaps TRBD1 as D (5 bases). V was shortened by 2 bases and J by 8 bases, with 40 bases between the two germline ends. The CDR3 loop spans 22 amino acids. Germline V gene data show CDR1 as SGHDT and CDR2 as YYEEEE. The CDR3 loop reads CASSLGGWNRFRVGVVERGYTF. The DNA for the CDR3 is TGTGCCAGCAGCTTAGGAGGGTGGAACAGATTCAGGGTTGGCGTGGTTGAACGCGGCTACACCTTC.

This rearrangement joins TRBV24-1 to TRBJ2-4; TRBD1 aligns across 8 bases. This CDR3 comprises 14 residues. With 4 bases clipped from V and 11 bases from J, the junction kept 9 bases outside the gene matches. Germline V lookup: CDR1 KGHDR, CDR2 SFDVKD. For the CDR3, the DNA is TGTGCCACCAGTGAGTCAGGGGGCGCGGAGCTTCAGTACTTC. It yields the protein CATSESGGAELQYF.